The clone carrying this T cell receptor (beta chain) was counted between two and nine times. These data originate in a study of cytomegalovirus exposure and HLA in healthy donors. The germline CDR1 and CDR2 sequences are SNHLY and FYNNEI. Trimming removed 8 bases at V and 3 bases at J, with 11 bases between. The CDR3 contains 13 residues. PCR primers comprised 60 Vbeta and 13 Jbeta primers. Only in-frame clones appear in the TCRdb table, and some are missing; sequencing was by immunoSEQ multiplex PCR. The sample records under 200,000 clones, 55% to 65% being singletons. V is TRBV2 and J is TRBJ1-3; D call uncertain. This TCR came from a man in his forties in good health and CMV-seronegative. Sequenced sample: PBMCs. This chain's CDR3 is CASQLSLGNTIYF. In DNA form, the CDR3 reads TGTGCCAGCCAACTCTCCCTTGGAAACACCATATATTTT.